A selection of T cell receptor beta chains follows, all from one sample in a study of STAT5B mutations in CD4+ large granular lymphocyte leukemia. Data came from immunoSEQ multiplex PCR; TCRdb stores just in-frame clones and leaves some out. This table has under 35,000 clones, 65% to 70% appearing once. Sequenced sample: CD4+ T cells from blood buffy coats. The receptors come from a human donor in good health. Both conserved end residues are part of each CDR3. A D gene is named only where the DNA matches it firmly. Not all rows give a size; the values are once, few, many and, for expanded clones, a class.

TGTGCCAGTAGTATCAGCCCCGCGGGGGCTGAGGACGAGCAGTACTTC | CASSISPAGAEDEQYF | - | - | TRBJ2-7 | TRBV19
TGTGCCAGCAGTGACGCGGGCTTGACTGAAGCTTTCTTT | CASSDAGLTEAFF | - | - | TRBJ1-1 | TRBV2
TGCAGTGCTAGAGTTGGAGAGCAGTTCTTC | CSARVGEQFF | - | - | TRBJ2-1 | TRBV20-1
TGTGCCAGCAGCTCCTCCCCACAGGGCGGAGAAAAACTGTTTTTT | CASSSSPQGGEKLFF | - | few | TRBJ1-4 | TRBV9
TGCGCCAGCAGCTTGGCCGGGACAGGGTCCTACAATGAGCAGTTCTTC | CASSLAGTGSYNEQFF | TRBD1 | once | TRBJ2-1 | TRBV5-1
TGTGCCAGCAGCACCGACGGGGACTCTGGAAACACCATATATTTT | CASSTDGDSGNTIYF | - | - | TRBJ1-3 | TRBV28
TGTGCCAGTAGTCTACAGGAAAATCAGCCCCAGCATTTT | CASSLQENQPQHF | - | - | TRBJ1-5 | TRBV19
TGCGCCAGCAGCAACGACGGGAATGAAAAACTGTTTTTT | CASSNDGNEKLFF | - | - | TRBJ1-4 | TRBV5-1
TGTGCCAGCAGCGCCCATGTCAGCGCGAACACCGGGGAGCTGTTTTTT | CASSAHVSANTGELFF | - | - | TRBJ2-2 | TRBV5-4
TGTGCCATCAGTGGTGCGGCTAGCGGGGGGAGCTCCTACAATGAGCAGTTCTTC | CAISGAASGGSSYNEQFF | TRBD2 | - | TRBJ2-1 | TRBV10-3
TGTGCCAGCAGCTCCACTACTCAACAGCAGTTCTTC | CASSSTTQQQFF | - | - | TRBJ2-1 | TRBV28
TGTGCCAGCAGCGCGGACTTCAAAGAGACCCAGTACTTC | CASSADFKETQYF | - | - | TRBJ2-5 | TRBV5-8
TGTGCCAGCAGCTTAGTATGGAAGAACACTGAAGCTTTCTTT | CASSLVWKNTEAFF | - | few | TRBJ1-1 | TRBV7-9
TGTGCCAGCAGTGGCGACGGGGTAGGAACCCTATTCTCTAATAATCAGCCCCAGCATTTT | CASSGDGVGTLFSNNQPQHF | - | - | TRBJ1-5 | TRBV6-1
TGTGCCATCAGTGATGGCAGGGTGAACACTGAAGCTTTCTTT | CAISDGRVNTEAFF | - | - | TRBJ1-1 | TRBV10-3
TGTGCCAGCAGTCGTACAGGGGGCTATACCTCTGGAAACACCATATATTTT | CASSRTGGYTSGNTIYF | TRBD1 | once | TRBJ1-3 | TRBV27
TGTGCCAGCAGCTCCGGGGGCTACGAGCAGTACTTC | CASSSGGYEQYF | - | medium-sized | TRBJ2-7 | TRBV11-3
TGTGCCAGCAGCGCTCCGGGGGGTACGGGAACCACCTACGAGCAGTACTTC | CASSAPGGTGTTYEQYF | TRBD2 | - | TRBJ2-7 | TRBV7-2
TGTGCCAGCAGCCCAGGGACAGGGATTGGGAACACTGAAGCTTTCTTT | CASSPGTGIGNTEAFF | TRBD1 | medium-sized | TRBJ1-1 | TRBV7-3
TGTGCCAGCAGCCGCCTGGTCGGGGAGCTGTTTTTT | CASSRLVGELFF | - | - | TRBJ2-2 | TRBV7-2
TGCGCCAGCAGCCCCGCTGGAGGGGGGGCGCGGATCGGTGGAAACACCATATATTTT | CASSPAGGGARIGGNTIYF | - | few | TRBJ1-3 | TRBV5-1
TGTGCCAGCAGCTTCGACCGGTTAACTAGCGGGGGAACCTACAATGAGCAGTTCTTC | CASSFDRLTSGGTYNEQFF | TRBD2 | - | TRBJ2-1 | TRBV11-3
TGTGCCAGCAGTTACCAAAATAGTGAAAAACTGTTTTTT | CASSYQNSEKLFF | - | once | TRBJ1-4 | TRBV6-5
TGTGCCAGCAGCCCTAATCCCCCGGGACAGAACTACGAGCAGTACTTC | CASSPNPPGQNYEQYF | TRBD1 | - | TRBJ2-7 | TRBV9
TGTGCCAGCAGATACACAGGGTCCTCTGGAAACACCATATATTTT | CASRYTGSSGNTIYF | - | - | TRBJ1-3 | TRBV5-5
TGTGCCACAACCAGGGGCCCATCCCGCACAGATACGCAGTATTTT | CATTRGPSRTDTQYF | - | - | TRBJ2-3 | TRBV19
TGTGCCAGCAGGCATCCGGGGGTCCCCGCGAACACCGGGGAGCTGTTTTTT | CASRHPGVPANTGELFF | - | - | TRBJ2-2 | TRBV7-2
TGTGCCAGCAGCTCAGCGGGGGTAACCTACAATGAGCAGTTCTTC | CASSSAGVTYNEQFF | TRBD2 | - | TRBJ2-1 | TRBV2
TGTGCCAGCAGCCAAGAAGCGGCCCTCTTCTATGGCTACACCTTC | CASSQEAALFYGYTF | - | few | TRBJ1-2 | TRBV14
TGTGCCAGCAGGTCACAGGGGGCTGGGGCCAACGTCCTGACTTTC | CASRSQGAGANVLTF | TRBD1 | once | TRBJ2-6 | TRBV27
TGTGCCAGCAGCTTAGGACAGGGGAGAAACAATGAGCAGTTCTTC | CASSLGQGRNNEQFF | TRBD1 | - | TRBJ2-1 | TRBV7-9
TGTGCCAGTAGTACCCGGACAGGCGGGATGAACACCGGGGAGCTGTTTTTT | CASSTRTGGMNTGELFF | - | - | TRBJ2-2 | TRBV19
TGTGCCAGCAGCCAAATTTGGGGGGGGGCCCAAGAGACCCAGTACTTC | CASSQIWGGAQETQYF | - | - | TRBJ2-5 | TRBV14
TGTGCCAGCAGCTTTGCTTTGGAGGGGCCCACAGATACGCAGTATTTT | CASSFALEGPTDTQYF | - | - | TRBJ2-3 | TRBV7-9
TGCGCCAGCAAGTCGGGGATGAACACTGAAGCTTTCTTT | CASKSGMNTEAFF | - | - | TRBJ1-1 | TRBV10-2
TGTGCCAGCAGCCGGGACACCCAGACGGGGACCCAGTACTTC | CASSRDTQTGTQYF | - | few | TRBJ2-5 | TRBV2
TGTGCAAGTCGCTTAGTTGTAGTAGGGTACAATGAGCAGTTCTTC | CASRLVVVGYNEQFF | - | few | TRBJ2-1 | TRBV12-2
TGTGCCAGCAGCTTAGTTACAGACACTGAAGCTTTCTTT | CASSLVTDTEAFF | - | - | TRBJ1-1 | TRBV7-8
TGTGCCAGCAGCTCACAGGGAGGACGTGGCTACACCTTC | CASSSQGGRGYTF | - | once | TRBJ1-2 | TRBV6-5
TGCAGCGTTGGGCGAAGGGGGGACACTGAAGCTTTCTTT | CSVGRRGDTEAFF | - | few | TRBJ1-1 | TRBV29-1
TGTGCCAGCAGCCAAGTGGCCCGGATGGGCCGCTGGGGGGAAGCTTTCTTT | CASSQVARMGRWGEAFF | - | - | TRBJ1-1 | TRBV14
TGTGCCAGCAGCGCGATGACAAACGTTCCGAACACCGGGGAGCTGTTTTTT | CASSAMTNVPNTGELFF | - | few | TRBJ2-2 | TRBV7-8
TGCGCCAGCAGCAGGTCTGGAGGTGGCGCAGATACGCAGTATTTT | CASSRSGGGADTQYF | - | - | TRBJ2-3 | TRBV5-1
TGTGCCAGCAGCATGCCGGACAGGGGTAACTATGGCTACACCTTC | CASSMPDRGNYGYTF | TRBD1 | - | TRBJ1-2 | TRBV7-2
TGCGCCAGCACCCTGGCGGGGGGCGCTCAGGCCGGGGAGCTGTTTTTT | CASTLAGGAQAGELFF | TRBD2 | - | TRBJ2-2 | TRBV10-2
TGTGCAGGAGACTTCAGGGATTCACCCCTCCACTTT | CAGDFRDSPLHF | - | - | TRBJ1-6 | TRBV9